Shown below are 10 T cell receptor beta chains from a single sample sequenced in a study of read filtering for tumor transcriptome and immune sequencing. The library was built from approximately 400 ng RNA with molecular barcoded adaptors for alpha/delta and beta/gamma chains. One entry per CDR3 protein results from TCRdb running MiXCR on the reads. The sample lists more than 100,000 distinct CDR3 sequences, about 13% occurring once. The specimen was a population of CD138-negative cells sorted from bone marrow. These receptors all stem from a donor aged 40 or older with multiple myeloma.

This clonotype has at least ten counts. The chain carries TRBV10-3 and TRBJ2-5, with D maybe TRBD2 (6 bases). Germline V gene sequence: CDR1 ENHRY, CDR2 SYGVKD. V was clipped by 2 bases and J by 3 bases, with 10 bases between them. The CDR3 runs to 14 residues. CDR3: CAISERDLKETQYF. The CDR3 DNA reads TGTGCCATCAGTGAGAGGGACTTAAAAGAGACCCAGTACTTC.

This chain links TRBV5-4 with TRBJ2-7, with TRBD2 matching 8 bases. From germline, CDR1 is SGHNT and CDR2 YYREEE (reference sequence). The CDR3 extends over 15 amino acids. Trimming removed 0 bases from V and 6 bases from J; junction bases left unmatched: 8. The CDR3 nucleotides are TGTGCCAGCAGCTTGGGGGGAGCGGGAGTCCTCGAGCAGTACTTC. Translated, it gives CASSLGGAGVLEQYF.

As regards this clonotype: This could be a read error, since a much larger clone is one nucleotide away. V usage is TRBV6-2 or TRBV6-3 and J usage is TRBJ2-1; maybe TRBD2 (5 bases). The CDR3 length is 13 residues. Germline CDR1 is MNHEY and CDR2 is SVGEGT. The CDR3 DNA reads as TGTGCCGGCAGGTCGGGGACCTACAATGAGCAGTTCTTC. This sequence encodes CAGRSGTYNEQFF.

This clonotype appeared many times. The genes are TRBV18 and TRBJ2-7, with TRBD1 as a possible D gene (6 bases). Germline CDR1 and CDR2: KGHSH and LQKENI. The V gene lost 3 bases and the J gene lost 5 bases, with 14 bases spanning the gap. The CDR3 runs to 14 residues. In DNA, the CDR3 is TGTGCCAGCTCACCGGGTCAGGGGTCCCACGAGCAGTACTTC. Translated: CASSPGQGSHEQYF.

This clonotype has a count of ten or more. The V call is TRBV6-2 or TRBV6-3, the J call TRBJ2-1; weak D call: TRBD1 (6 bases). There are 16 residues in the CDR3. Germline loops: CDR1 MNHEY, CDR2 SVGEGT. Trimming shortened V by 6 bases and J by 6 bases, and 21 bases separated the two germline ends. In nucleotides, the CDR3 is TGTGCCAGCAGGCCCACACGGGACACCTGGACCAATGAGCAGTTCTTC. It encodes CASRPTRDTWTNEQFF.

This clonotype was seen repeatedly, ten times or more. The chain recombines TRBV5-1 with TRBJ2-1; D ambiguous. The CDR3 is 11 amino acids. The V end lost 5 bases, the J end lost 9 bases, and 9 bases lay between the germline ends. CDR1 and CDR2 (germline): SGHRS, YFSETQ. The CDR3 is CASRWASEQFF. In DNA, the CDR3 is TGCGCCAGCAGATGGGCTTCTGAGCAGTTCTTC.

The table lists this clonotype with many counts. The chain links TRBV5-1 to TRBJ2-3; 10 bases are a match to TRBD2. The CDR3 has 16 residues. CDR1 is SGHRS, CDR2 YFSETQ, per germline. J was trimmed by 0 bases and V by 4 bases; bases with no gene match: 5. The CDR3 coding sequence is TGCGCCAGCAGCAGAGGACTAGCGGAAAGCACAGATACGCAGTATTTT. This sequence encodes CASSRGLAESTDTQYF.

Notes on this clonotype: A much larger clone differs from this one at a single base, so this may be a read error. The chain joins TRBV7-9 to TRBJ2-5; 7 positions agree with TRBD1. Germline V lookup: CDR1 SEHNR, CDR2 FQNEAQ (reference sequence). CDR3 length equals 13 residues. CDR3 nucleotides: TGTGCCAGCAGCTCGACAGGGCCAGAGACCCGGTACTTC. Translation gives CASSSTGPETRYF.

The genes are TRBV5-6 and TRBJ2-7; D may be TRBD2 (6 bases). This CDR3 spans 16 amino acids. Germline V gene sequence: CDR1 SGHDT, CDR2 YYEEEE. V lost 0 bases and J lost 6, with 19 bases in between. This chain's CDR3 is CASSLVDSEPEGEQYF. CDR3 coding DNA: TGTGCCAGCAGCTTGGTGGACTCCGAACCGGAGGGCGAGCAGTACTTC.

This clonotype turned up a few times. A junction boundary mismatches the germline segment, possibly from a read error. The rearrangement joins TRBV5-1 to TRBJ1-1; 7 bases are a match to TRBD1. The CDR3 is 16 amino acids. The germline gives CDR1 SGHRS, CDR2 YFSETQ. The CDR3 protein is CASSWGTAGVNAEAFF. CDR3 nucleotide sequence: TGCGCCAGCAGCTGGGGGACAGCAGGGGTGAACGCTGAAGCTTTCTTT.